A selection of T cell receptor beta chains follows, all from one sample in a study of OX40 agonist ivuxolimab in advanced cancers. Measured with immunoSEQ multiplex PCR; TCRdb has only the in-frame clones, and not every one. This repertoire shows 70,000 or so clones, 90% found once; its top ten account for over 9.5%. The sequenced sample was CD4+ or CD8+ T cells sorted from blood, obtained in a trial of the OX40 agonist ivuxolimab. The receptors derive from an adult with an advanced solid tumor such as melanoma, head and neck, liver or kidney cancer. CDR3s include the opening cysteine and the closing phenylalanine or tryptophan.

CDR3 protein: CASSQPGHLYF; V gene: TRBV21-1
CDR3 protein: CASSFEAGGNYGYTF; V gene: TRBV28
CDR3 protein: CASSQDTLRGYEQYF; V gene: TRBV4-3
CDR3 protein: CASSPGLKETQYF; V gene: TRBV18
CDR3 protein: CASSSGQVNQPQHF; V gene: TRBV27
CDR3 protein: CASSYSEGEQYF; V gene: TRBV6-6
CDR3 protein: CASSFEGETQYF; V gene: TRBV5-1
CDR3 protein: CASSFNDAEYNSPLHF; V gene: TRBV5-1
CDR3 protein: CASSARDSTFTDTQYF; V gene: TRBV25-1
CDR3 protein: CAGSLLRGQPQHF; V gene: TRBV7-3
CDR3 protein: CASSFQDENQPQHF; V gene: TRBV7-2
CDR3 protein: CASSFVGTVNEKLFF; V gene: TRBV7-9
CDR3 protein: CASSGGRNYGYTF; V gene: TRBV5-6
CDR3 protein: CASSLQAGGGNEQFF; V gene: TRBV7-2
CDR3 protein: CASSPRGTSGKAYNEQFF; V gene: TRBV5-1
CDR3 protein: CASSMGQGVPTQYF; V gene: TRBV19
CDR3 protein: CASSEQGRVGNEQFF; V gene: TRBV7-3
CDR3 protein: CASSLLWRTSSYNEQFF; V gene: TRBV19